The 3 T cell receptor beta chains below come from one sample, sequenced in a study of T-cell reconstitution after alpha-beta-depleted transplantation in children. Unique molecular identifiers were used to barcode this TCRbeta library. TCRdb fed the PCR reads into MiXCR, producing one record per CDR3 protein. The sample has over 400,000 distinct CDR3 sequences; roughly an eighth are singletons. Here the sequenced sample was PBMCs from the stem cell graft donor, taken from the stem cell graft. Receptor source: a human donor who donated a stem cell graft to a child with combined immunodeficiency.

This chain uses TRBV4-3 with TRBJ1-2; D gene unclear. Germline values: CDR1 LGHNA, CDR2 YSLEER. V was trimmed by 3 bases and J by 6 bases, leaving 14 bases between them. The CDR3 has 14 amino acids. The CDR3 DNA reads as TGCGCCAGCAGCCACTTTTTACGGGGTGATGGCTACACCTTC. Translated: CASSHFLRGDGYTF.

This clonotype was observed a handful of times. CDR3 sequence: CASRPTGLGRRLAGNTIYF. The DNA for the CDR3 is TGTGCCAGCAGACCTACAGGCTTAGGACGGCGACTTGCTGGAAACACCATATATTTT. V gene TRBV6-2 or TRBV6-3 combines with J gene TRBJ1-3, with D perhaps matching TRBD1 (5 bases). This CDR3 region has 19 residues. The V gene lost 6 bases and the J gene lost 2 bases, with 26 bases spanning the gap. Per germline, CDR1 MNHEY and CDR2 SVGEGT.

V is TRBV3-1 and J is TRBJ2-5, with no clear D. The CDR3 covers 14 residues. Germline values: CDR1 LGHDT, CDR2 YNNKEL (reference sequence). Trimming took off 4 bases at V and 5 bases at J, with 14 bases between the two ends. The CDR3: CASSLRSIGETQYF. DNA for the CDR3: TGTGCCAGCAGCCTGAGGTCCATCGGGGAGACCCAGTACTTC.